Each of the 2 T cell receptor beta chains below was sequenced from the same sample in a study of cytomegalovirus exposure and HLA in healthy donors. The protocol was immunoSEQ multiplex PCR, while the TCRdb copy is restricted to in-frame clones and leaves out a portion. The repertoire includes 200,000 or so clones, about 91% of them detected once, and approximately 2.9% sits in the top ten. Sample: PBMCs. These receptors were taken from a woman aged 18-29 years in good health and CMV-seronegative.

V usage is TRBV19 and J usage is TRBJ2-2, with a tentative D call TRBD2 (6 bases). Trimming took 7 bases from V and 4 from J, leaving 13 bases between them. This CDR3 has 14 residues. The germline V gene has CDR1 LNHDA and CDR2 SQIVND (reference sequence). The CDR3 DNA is TGTGCCAGTACCCCACGGGGGAGCACCGGGGAGCTGTTTTTT. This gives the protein CASTPRGSTGELFF.

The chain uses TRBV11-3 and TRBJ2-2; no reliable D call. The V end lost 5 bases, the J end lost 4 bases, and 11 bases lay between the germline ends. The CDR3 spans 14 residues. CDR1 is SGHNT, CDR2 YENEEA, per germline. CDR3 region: CASSLYATTGELFF. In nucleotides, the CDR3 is TGTGCCAGCAGCCTATACGCTACCACCGGGGAGCTGTTTTTT.